The present entry profiles one T cell receptor (beta chain) with its context. This sample stems from a study of blood T cell repertoires in COVID-19. Study at large: Nucleic acid was either cDNA or gDNA, and it came from T cells, B-cell-depleted T cells, or PBMCs.

Authors' data handling: Reference gene primer amplification gave nucleated cell count estimates. Assay used: immunoSEQ multiplex PCR; TCRdb lists only in-frame clones, some missing. The V and J calls and the clone size are those of that table, but D and trimming were determined from the DNA. Here the sample spans about 75,000 clones, approximately 88% being singletons. The CDR3 has 13 amino acids. The germline CDR1 and CDR2 sequences are SNHLY and FYNNEI. Deletions cut 4 bases from V and 1 base from J, with 4 bases between. This sequence originates from a woman in her forties or fifties with acute or convalescent COVID-19. The specimen sequenced was peripheral blood. The chain links TRBV2 to TRBJ2-2, with D unclear. In nucleotides, the CDR3 is TGTGCCAGCAGTGTCGGGAACACCGGGGAGCTGTTTTTT. The encoded protein is CASSVGNTGELFF.